These 19 T cell receptor beta chains were all obtained from the same sample, sequenced in a study of blood T cell repertoires in COVID-19. Data came from immunoSEQ multiplex PCR; TCRdb stores just in-frame clones and leaves some out. The data hold 110,000 or so clones, with around 85% observed a single time. Sample: peripheral blood. Receptors originate from an older woman with COVID-19, enrolled during active disease.

The chain has TRBV11-2 and TRBJ1-1; D gene uncertain. Trimming took 5 bases from V and 9 from J, leaving 16 bases between them. The CDR3 length is 13 residues. Germline V gene sequence: CDR1 SGHAT, CDR2 FQNNGV. The CDR3 region is CASSQEQLLQAFF. CDR3 nucleotides: TGTGCCAGCAGCCAGGAACAGCTTCTTCAAGCTTTCTTT.

The chain uses TRBV19 and TRBJ2-1; TRBD2 matches at 8 bases. This CDR3 has 15 amino acids. The V segment lost 3 bases and the J segment 7 bases; nucleotides outside the gene matches: 8. In germline, CDR1 is LNHDA, CDR2 SQIVND (reference sequence). The CDR3 reads CASSIGGAVWNEQFF. The CDR3 bases are TGTGCCAGTAGTATCGGGGGGGCTGTTTGGAATGAGCAGTTCTTC.

The chain couples TRBV2 to TRBJ1-4; TRBD1 matches 10 bases. This CDR3 contains 14 residues. V shed 7 bases and J 8 bases; nucleotides not matched to a gene: 7. Looked up from germline, CDR1 is SNHLY and CDR2 is FYNNEI. The CDR3 is CASKSGTGDEKLFF. In DNA form, the CDR3 reads TGTGCCAGCAAGTCCGGGACAGGGGACGAAAAACTGTTTTTT.

This chain joins TRBV19 and TRBJ2-7; weak D call: TRBD1 (6 bases). The CDR3 is made up of 15 amino acids. Trimming removed 3 bases at V and 3 bases at J, with 15 bases between. The germline V gene has CDR1 LNHDA and CDR2 SQIVND (reference sequence). The CDR3 region is CASSMRPDSNYEQYF. In DNA form, the CDR3 reads TGTGCCAGTAGTATGAGACCGGACAGCAACTACGAGCAGTACTTC. The full variable domain, rest sourced from reference TRBV19 and TRBJ2-7, is DGGITQSPKYLFRKEGQNVTLSCEQNLNHDAMYWYRQDPGQGLRLIYYSQIVNDFQKGDIAEGYSVSREKKESFPLTVTSAQKNPTAFYLCASSMRPDSNYEQYFGPGTRLTVT.

This rearrangement joins TRBV6-5 to TRBJ1-6, with a possible D match to TRBD1 (6 bases). The CDR3 has 13 residues. Per the germline V gene, CDR1 is MNHEY and CDR2 is SVGAGI. V gave up 7 bases and J gave up 5 bases, with 9 bases separating them. The CDR3: CASKGHNNSPLHF. The DNA of the CDR3 is TGTGCCAGCAAGGGACACAATAATTCACCCCTCCACTTT.

V gene TRBV21-1 combines with J gene TRBJ1-2. TRBV21-1 is a listed pseudogene. The CDR3 totals 14 residues. CDR3 region: CASSWRGRSYGYTF. CDR3 bases: TGTGCCAGCAGCTGGCGGGGCCGGTCATATGGCTACACCTTC.

The V and J genes are TRBV24-1 and TRBJ1-1; D remains unclear. The CDR3 has 15 amino acids. V lost 7 bases to trimming and J lost 7 bases, with 21 bases between them. Germline CDR1 is KGHDR and CDR2 is SFDVKD. The CDR3 is CATRPPEARGYEAFF. CDR3 nucleotides: TGTGCCACCAGACCCCCCGAAGCTCGAGGGTATGAAGCTTTCTTT.

With regard to this clone: One end of the junction does not line up with germline, which may come from a read error. The rearrangement joins TRBV7-7 to TRBJ2-5; 7 nucleotides match TRBD2. Germline V gene data show CDR1 as SSHAT and CDR2 as FNYEAQ (reference sequence). The CDR3 is made up of 14 amino acids. The CDR3 nucleotides read TGTGCTAGCAGTCTCCTAGCGGACGGGGAGACCCAGTACTTC. Translating it yields CASSLLADGETQYF. The full variable domain, in which reference TRBV7-7 and TRBJ2-5 provide the parts outside the CDR3, is GAGVSQSPRYKVTKRGQDVTLRCDPISSHATLYWYQQALGQGPEFLTYFNYEAQPDKSGLPSDRFSAERPEGSISTLTIQRTEQRDSAMYRCASSLLADGETQYFGPGTRLLVL.

This clone was recorded once. This chain uses TRBV5-5 with TRBJ2-7; the match to TRBD1 covers 11 bases. This CDR3 is 14 amino acids long. The germline gives CDR1 SGHKS, CDR2 YYEKEE (reference sequence). With V trimmed by 3 bases and J by 2 bases, 1 base remained unmatched. CDR3 sequence: CASSSGQGAYEQYF. The CDR3 DNA reads as TGTGCCAGCAGCTCGGGACAGGGGGCCTACGAGCAGTACTTC. The full variable domain, its missing parts supplied by reference TRBV5-5 and TRBJ2-7, is DAGVTQSPTHLIKTRGQQVTLRCSPISGHKSVSWYQQVLGQGPQFIFQYYEKEERGRGNFPDRFSARQFPNYSSELNVNALLLGDSALYLCASSSGQGAYEQYFGPGTRLTVT.

The V and J genes are TRBV19 and TRBJ1-2; 7 bases fit TRBD1. V gave up 6 bases and J gave up 5 bases; unmatched junction bases: 6. CDR3 size: 13 residues. Germline loops: CDR1 LNHDA, CDR2 SQIVND (reference sequence). The CDR3 DNA follows: TGTGCCAGTAGCCCGGGACAGTATTATGGCTACACCTTC. As protein: CASSPGQYYGYTF.

The chain is built from TRBV11-1 and TRBJ1-4; the match to TRBD1 covers 11 bases. V lost 4 bases to trimming and J lost 7 bases; unmatched junction nucleotides: 8. Germline V gene data show CDR1 as SGHAT and CDR2 as FQDESV (reference sequence). The CDR3 totals 16 residues. In DNA, the CDR3 is TGTGCCAGCAGCTCGGGACAGGGGGGTCGTCGTGAAAAACTGTTTTTT. Translation: CASSSGQGGRREKLFF.

This chain joins TRBV7-2 and TRBJ2-7; 7 bases agree with TRBD1. The CDR3 totals 16 residues. Germline assignment: CDR1 SGHTA and CDR2 FQGNSA. V was pared by 1 base and J by 1 base, with 7 bases of the junction left unmatched. The CDR3 here is CASSLEQGRTSYEQYF. CDR3 coding DNA: TGTGCCAGCAGCTTAGAACAGGGGCGTACATCCTACGAGCAGTACTTC.

The V call is TRBV7-9, the J call TRBJ1-3; 10 bases map to TRBD1. The V gene's germline CDR1 is SEHNR and CDR2 FQNEAQ (reference sequence). J was trimmed by 4 bases and V by 5 bases; bases with no gene match: 11. The CDR3 covers 17 residues. The chain's CDR3 is CASSKPQDRGQGNTIYF. CDR3 nucleotide sequence: TGTGCCAGCAGCAAACCTCAAGACAGGGGGCAAGGAAACACCATATATTTT.

The chain is built from TRBV9 and TRBJ1-1, with D perhaps matching TRBD1 (5 bases). CDR1 and CDR2 from the germline V gene are SGDLS and YYNGEE. This CDR3 has 13 residues. V lost 4 bases and J 4 bases, leaving 11 bases between the germline ends. The chain's CDR3 is CASSPSGGTEAFF. In DNA, the CDR3 is TGTGCCAGCAGCCCTTCGGGGGGCACTGAAGCTTTCTTT.

A few counts support this clone. The V and J genes are TRBV29-1 and TRBJ1-1; D gene ambiguous. The V end lost 7 bases, the J end lost 5 bases, and 20 bases lay between the germline ends. CDR1 and CDR2 from the germline V gene are SQVTM and ANQGSEA. The CDR3 contains 14 residues. The CDR3 coding sequence is TGCAGCGCCGAGACCACCCATAGAGGGACTGAAGCTTTCTTT. This sequence encodes CSAETTHRGTEAFF.

The CDR3 nucleotides read TGCGCCAGCAGCTTGGACAGGGGTGATTCACCCCTCCACTTT. It specifies CASSLDRGDSPLHF. The rearrangement links TRBV5-1 to TRBJ1-6; 7 bases fit TRBD1. V trimming: 0 bases; J trimming: 8 bases; junction bases outside the gene matches: 2. The germline CDR1 and CDR2 sequences are SGHRS and YFSETQ. This CDR3 comprises 14 residues.

The chain recombines TRBV11-2 with TRBJ1-1; D is perhaps TRBD1 (6 bases). CDR1 is SGHAT, CDR2 FQNNGV, per germline. The CDR3 is made up of 13 amino acids. V lost 5 bases to trimming and J lost 3 bases, with 10 bases between them. The DNA for the CDR3 is TGTGCCAGCAGCCCGGACAGAGACACTGAAGCTTTCTTT. Amino acid sequence: CASSPDRDTEAFF.

This chain links TRBV10-3 with TRBJ2-1, with 8 bases lining up with TRBD2. V was clipped by 11 bases and J by 3 bases; unmatched bases: 12. The CDR3 is 15 amino acids. Germline assignment: CDR1 ENHRY and CDR2 SYGVKD. The CDR3 region has the DNA TGTGCCTCCCGAGAGCTAGCGGGTGGCTACAATGAGCAGTTCTTC. Protein product: CASRELAGGYNEQFF.

The V and J genes are TRBV30 and TRBJ1-2; the D is unclear. Germline-derived CDR1 and CDR2 are GTSNPN and SVGIG (reference sequence). The CDR3 runs 15 residues. V lost 0 bases and J 4 bases, leaving 15 bases between the germline ends. The CDR3 loop reads CAWSVESSVSYGYTF. For the CDR3, the DNA is TGTGCCTGGAGTGTAGAGAGCTCTGTTTCCTATGGCTACACCTTC.